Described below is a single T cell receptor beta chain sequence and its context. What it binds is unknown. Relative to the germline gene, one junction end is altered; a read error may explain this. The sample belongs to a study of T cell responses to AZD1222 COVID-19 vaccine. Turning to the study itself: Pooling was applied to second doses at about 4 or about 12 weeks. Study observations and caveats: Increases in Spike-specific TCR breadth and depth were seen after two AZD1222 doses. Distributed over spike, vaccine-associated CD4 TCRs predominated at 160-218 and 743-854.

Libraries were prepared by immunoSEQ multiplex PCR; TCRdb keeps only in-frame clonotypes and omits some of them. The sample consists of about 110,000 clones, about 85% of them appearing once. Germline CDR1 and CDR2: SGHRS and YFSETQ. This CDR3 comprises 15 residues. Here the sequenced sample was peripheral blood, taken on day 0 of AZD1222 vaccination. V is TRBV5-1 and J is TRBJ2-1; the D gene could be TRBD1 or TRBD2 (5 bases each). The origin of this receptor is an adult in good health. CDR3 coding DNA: TGCGCCAGCCGCTTTCGGGACGGTATTTACAATGAGCAGTTCTTC. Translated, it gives CASRFRDGIYNEQFF. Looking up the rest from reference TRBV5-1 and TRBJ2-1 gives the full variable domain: KAGVTQTPRYLIKTRGQQVTLSCSPISGHRSVSWYQQTPGQGLQFLFEYFSETQRNKGNFPGRFSGRQFSNSRSEMNVSTLELGDSALYLCASRFRDGIYNEQFFGPGTRLTVL.